This T cell receptor beta chain was captured by sequencing in a study of post-analysis software for immune sequencing data. Unique molecular identifiers tagged the TCR beta cDNA libraries. One entry per CDR3 protein, called by TCRdb with MiXCR from the PCR reads. The data contain approximately 400,000 distinct CDR3 sequences, less than 40% of them seen just once; the ten biggest clones take up roughly 12%. Study outcomes and limitations: People with multiple sclerosis had a significantly lower normalized Chao1 diversity than controls did.

Concerning this clonotype itself: Its antigen is still unknown.

The sample consisted of blood. This clonotype originated in a girl aged 5-17 years with multiple sclerosis.

CDR3 nucleotides: TGTGCCAGCAGTCAACCGGGACTAGCCCTCGATACGCAGTATTTT. Encoded protein: CASSQPGLALDTQYF. This rearrangement joins TRBV6-2 or TRBV6-3 to TRBJ2-3; 9 bases agree with TRBD2. Germline V CDR1 and CDR2: MNHEY, SVGEGT. V shed 5 bases and J 6 bases; nucleotides not matched to a gene: 9. CDR3 length equals 15 residues.